This T cell receptor beta chain was profiled in a study of T cells after yellow fever vaccination. Germline V gene data show CDR1 as ENHRY and CDR2 as SYGVKD. The length of the CDR3 is 11 residues. Trimming removed 8 bases from V and 5 bases from J, with 6 bases in between. In its sample, this clonotype was seen a few times. A single record per CDR3 protein comes from TCRdb applying MiXCR to the 5' RACE reads. The profile shows 300,000 or so distinct CDR3 sequences, approximately 8% of them singletons. The sequencing used PBMCs, collected roughly seven weeks after the first yellow fever vaccination. This receptor was obtained from a young man who received the YFV17D yellow fever vaccine. V and J are TRBV10-3 and TRBJ1-4; D unclear. CDR3 protein: CAIGENEKLFF. The CDR3 nucleotides read TGTGCCATCGGGGAAAATGAAAAACTGTTTTTT.